The clone carrying this TCR beta chain has just a few counts. What it binds is not known. This specimen belongs to a study of T cell repertoires in cytomegalovirus infection. Study as a whole: The study used recently identified HLA-C-restricted and well-studied HLA-B-restricted CMV epitopes.

Germline CDR1 is SNHLY and CDR2 is FYNNEI. Trimming removed 3 bases from V and 7 bases from J, with 12 bases in between. The CDR3 extends over 14 amino acids. TCRdb used MiXCR to reprocess the reads, holding one entry per CDR3 protein. The sample gives about 110,000 distinct CDR3 sequences, about 28% of which show up once; about 81% is in the top ten. The clonotype originates from a human donor in good health (CMV status not recorded). Some clones in this sample may be carry-over from other donors' samples. The chain has TRBV2 and TRBJ2-2; D is undetermined. The sample consisted of CD8+ T cells from cultured PBMCs, taken from culture after CMV antigen stimulation. CDR3 coding DNA: TGTGCCAGCAGTGAGATGCCGGAGAGCGGGGAGCTGTTTTTT. Encoded protein: CASSEMPESGELFF.